A single sample gave rise to the 23 T cell receptor beta chains below, sequenced in a study of T cell responses to AZD1222 COVID-19 vaccine. Sequencing was performed with immunoSEQ multiplex PCR; in TCRdb, only in-frame clones are kept and a portion is missing. The sample lists around 78,000 clones; 90% to 95% were seen once. The input for sequencing was peripheral blood, taken on day 0 of MenACWY control vaccination. These receptors all stem from an adult in good health.

The chain is built from TRBV19 and TRBJ1-1; D perhaps matches TRBD1 (6 bases). This CDR3 has 14 residues. Germline V gives CDR1 LNHDA, CDR2 SQIVND (reference sequence). The V gene lost 9 bases and the J gene lost 3 bases, with 17 bases spanning the gap. For the CDR3, the DNA is TGTGCCAGCCAAACCGGGGGGACATACACTGAAGCTTTCTTT. It encodes CASQTGGTYTEAFF.

The V call is TRBV2, the J call TRBJ2-7; no clear D. This CDR3 is 13 amino acids long. Trimming pared 3 bases from V and 3 bases from J, leaving 9 bases between. Germline loops: CDR1 SNHLY, CDR2 FYNNEI. CDR3 sequence reads: CASSDEDSYEQYF. The CDR3 nucleotides are TGTGCCAGCAGTGATGAAGATAGCTACGAGCAGTACTTC. The entire variable domain, with the rest obtained from reference TRBV2 and TRBJ2-7, is as follows: EPEVTQTPSHQVTQMGQEVILRCVPISNHLYFYWYRQILGQKVEFLVSFYNNEISEKSEIFDDQFSVERPDGSNFTLKIRSTKLEDSAMYFCASSDEDSYEQYFGPGTRLTVT.

This clone is medium-sized within its sample. The chain employs TRBV2 and TRBJ1-2; the D is unclear. Germline CDR1 and CDR2: SNHLY and FYNNEI. Trimming removed 2 bases from V and 8 bases from J, with 9 bases in between. The CDR3 is made up of 12 amino acids. The CDR3 reads CASSESTWGYTF. CDR3 DNA sequence: TGTGCCAGCAGTGAATCGACCTGGGGCTACACCTTC.

This chain joins TRBV27 and TRBJ1-2, with D possibly TRBD1 on 5 matching bases. V was shortened by 1 base and J by 4 bases, with 22 bases between the two germline ends. The germline gives CDR1 MNHEY, CDR2 SMNVEV (reference sequence). The CDR3 is 18 residues long. CDR3 protein: CASSLLTGGMGISYGYTF. The CDR3 DNA reads as TGTGCCAGCAGTTTATTGACCGGGGGGATGGGGATTAGCTATGGCTACACCTTC.

This clone appeared a few times. V usage is TRBV10-3 and J usage is TRBJ1-4, with D perhaps matching TRBD1 (6 bases). Germline CDR1 and CDR2: ENHRY and SYGVKD. Between the trimmed V and J ends, which lost 8 bases and 5 bases, there was a span of 15 bases. This CDR3 has 14 amino acids. CDR3 region: CAIGSGQMNEKLFF. CDR3 nucleotides: TGTGCCATCGGGTCTGGACAGATGAATGAAAAACTGTTTTTT.

The gene calls are TRBV3-1 (or the pseudogene TRBV3-2) and TRBJ2-1; tentative D call: TRBD2 (5 bases). The CDR3 runs 12 residues. V was cut by 0 bases and J by 10 bases, with 7 bases left in between. From germline, CDR1 is LGHDT and CDR2 YNNKEL (reference sequence). The CDR3 loop is CASSQDRGEQFF. The CDR3 bases are TGTGCCAGCAGCCAAGATCGCGGGGAGCAGTTCTTC.

The CDR3 bases are TGTGCCAGCTCTAGGACTAGTGGCCACAATGAGCAGTTCTTC. Translation gives CASSRTSGHNEQFF. V is TRBV6-5 and J is TRBJ2-1, with 7 bases fitting TRBD2. The V and J ends lost 8 bases and 5 bases, in that order; junction bases with no gene match: 9. The CDR3 spans 14 residues. CDR1 is MNHEY and CDR2 is SVGAGI in the germline V gene.

The rearrangement links TRBV29-1 to TRBJ1-2; 7 nucleotides match TRBD1. The CDR3 is 13 amino acids. Germline V gives CDR1 SQVTM, CDR2 ANQGSEA. V trimming: 4 bases; J trimming: 4 bases; junction bases outside the gene matches: 6. CDR3 protein: CSVGGTEIYGYTF. DNA for the CDR3: TGCAGCGTTGGTGGGACAGAAATCTATGGCTACACCTTC.

The V and J genes are TRBV27 and TRBJ2-6; D call uncertain. The CDR3 length is 12 residues. Trimming cost V 9 bases and J 1 base, with 4 bases left between them. From germline, CDR1 is MNHEY and CDR2 SMNVEV (reference sequence). In DNA, the CDR3 is TGTGCCAGTTCGTCTGGGGCCAACGTCCTGACTTTC. Protein sequence: CASSSGANVLTF.

V is TRBV11-2 and J is TRBJ1-4; tentative D call: TRBD1 (5 bases). Trimming removed 0 bases at V and 5 bases at J, with 10 bases between. This CDR3 has 15 amino acids. The germline CDR1 and CDR2 sequences are SGHAT and FQNNGV. The DNA of the CDR3 is TGTGCCAGCAGCTTAGATCGATGGGGCAATGAAAAACTGTTTTTT. Amino acids: CASSLDRWGNEKLFF.

The V gene is TRBV3-1 (or the pseudogene TRBV3-2), the J gene TRBJ1-5; D not resolved. V was pared by 0 bases and J by 7 bases, with 10 bases between. The CDR3 runs 14 residues. CDR1 is LGHDT and CDR2 is YNNKEL in the germline V gene (reference sequence). CDR3 DNA sequence: TGTGCCAGCAGCCAAGATCCCGGGTACCAGCCCCAGCATTTT. Protein product: CASSQDPGYQPQHF.

The V call is TRBV27, the J call TRBJ1-1, with unresolved D. The CDR3 covers 14 residues. The V and J ends lost 2 bases and 4 bases respectively, with 11 bases between them. The V gene's germline CDR1 is MNHEY and CDR2 SMNVEV (reference sequence). The CDR3 coding sequence is TGTGCCAGCAGTTTAAGGGTCGGTTCCACTGAAGCTTTCTTT. Protein sequence: CASSLRVGSTEAFF.

The CDR3 reads CASSPEGRRRNYGYTF. Written as DNA, the CDR3 is TGTGCCAGCTCACCAGAGGGACGCCGAAGGAACTATGGCTACACCTTC. The rearrangement joins TRBV18 to TRBJ1-2; a weak D match, TRBD1 (5 bases). The germline V gene has CDR1 KGHSH and CDR2 LQKENI. V was trimmed by 2 bases and J by 2 bases, leaving 15 bases between them. This CDR3 is 16 amino acids long.

Here the CDR3 DNA reads TGTGCCAGCAGTTCAGGTATAGGGCCCTACAATGAGCAGTTCTTC. Its protein is CASSSGIGPYNEQFF. The chain combines TRBV28 with TRBJ2-1; D remains ambiguous. V shed 4 bases and J shed 2 bases, with 12 bases lying between them. CDR3 length: 15 residues. CDR1 and CDR2 from the germline V gene are MDHEN and SYDVKM. The full variable domain, its missing parts supplied by reference TRBV28 and TRBJ2-1, is DVKVTQSSRYLVKRTGEKVFLECVQDMDHENMFWYRQDPGLGLRLIYFSYDVKMKEKGDIPEGYSVSREKKERFSLILESASTNQTSMYLCASSSGIGPYNEQFFGPGTRLTVL.

The count of this clone is one. V usage is TRBV2 and J usage is TRBJ1-5; D not resolved. From germline, CDR1 is SNHLY and CDR2 FYNNEI. V was clipped by 1 base and J by 3 bases, with 7 bases between them. The CDR3 extends over 14 amino acids. The DNA of the CDR3 is TGTGCCAGCAGTGAAGTGGAGCCCAATCAGCCCCAGCATTTT. It yields the protein CASSEVEPNQPQHF.

The chain uses TRBV3-1 (or the pseudogene TRBV3-2) and TRBJ2-6; no clear D. The germline V and J ends were trimmed by 2 bases and 3 bases, with 20 bases remaining between them. Germline V gene sequence: CDR1 LGHDT, CDR2 YNNKEL (reference sequence). The CDR3 has 19 amino acids. CDR3 loop: CASSQLGSFLAGGANVLTF. In DNA, the CDR3 is TGTGCCAGCAGCCAATTAGGGTCGTTCCTCGCAGGTGGGGCCAACGTCCTGACTTTC.

The V call is TRBV28, the J call TRBJ2-2; no clear D. The V end was cut by 8 bases, the J end by 13 bases, with 14 bases between. The CDR3 is made up of 11 amino acids. The germline V gene encodes CDR1 MDHEN and CDR2 SYDVKM. Here the CDR3 reads CASATPRRLFF. The CDR3 DNA follows: TGTGCCAGCGCCACGCCTCGGAGGCTGTTTTTT. Filled out from reference TRBV28 and TRBJ2-2, the complete variable domain reads DVKVTQSSRYLVKRTGEKVFLECVQDMDHENMFWYRQDPGLGLRLIYFSYDVKMKEKGDIPEGYSVSREKKERFSLILESASTNQTSMYLCASATPRRLFFGEGSRLTVL.

V gene TRBV29-1 combines with J gene TRBJ1-5; D call uncertain. The V gene lost 5 bases and the J gene lost 1 base, with 12 bases spanning the gap. Germline loops: CDR1 SQVTM, CDR2 ANQGSEA. CDR3 length: 14 amino acids. The DNA of the CDR3 is TGCAGCGTTTCCTGGACGGACAGCAATCAGCCCCAGCATTTT. This sequence encodes CSVSWTDSNQPQHF.

This chain joins TRBV30 and TRBJ1-6; unclear D gene. The CDR3 runs to 13 residues. Looked up from germline, CDR1 is GTSNPN and CDR2 is SVGIG (reference sequence). Trimming left V 3 bases short and J 7 bases short, with 10 bases between. The CDR3 DNA reads TGTGCCTGGAGGATGAACCGAAATTCACCCCTCCACTTT. Its protein is CAWRMNRNSPLHF. The full variable domain, rest sourced from reference TRBV30 and TRBJ1-6, is SQTIHQWPATLVQPVGSPLSLECTVEGTSNPNLYWYRQAAGRGLQLLFYSVGIGQISSEVPQNLSASRPQDRQFILSSKKLLLSDSGFYLCAWRMNRNSPLHFGNGTRLTVT.

V is TRBV2 and J is TRBJ1-3; D gene unclear. The germline V and J ends were trimmed by 10 bases and 6 bases, with 10 bases remaining between them. The CDR3 covers 11 residues. Germline V gene sequence: CDR1 SNHLY, CDR2 FYNNEI. The CDR3 protein is CATKQENTIYF. In DNA form, the CDR3 reads TGTGCCACGAAGCAGGAAAACACCATATATTTT.

The chain recombines TRBV19 with TRBJ2-1, with D possibly TRBD1 on 5 matching bases. V was trimmed by 3 bases and J by 6 bases, leaving 12 bases between them. CDR1 LNHDA and CDR2 SQIVND come from the germline V gene (reference sequence). This CDR3 comprises 14 residues. CDR3: CASSMNRQLNEQFF. CDR3 DNA sequence: TGTGCCAGTAGTATGAACCGACAGCTCAATGAGCAGTTCTTC. The entire variable domain, with the rest obtained from reference TRBV19 and TRBJ2-1, is as follows: DGGITQSPKYLFRKEGQNVTLSCEQNLNHDAMYWYRQDPGQGLRLIYYSQIVNDFQKGDIAEGYSVSREKKESFPLTVTSAQKNPTAFYLCASSMNRQLNEQFFGPGTRLTVL.

J is TRBJ2-2 and V is TRBV5-6; TRBD2 matches 8 bases. The V gene end was trimmed by 0 bases and the J gene end by 4 bases; junction bases not matched to a gene: 8. CDR3 size: 17 residues. The germline V gene has CDR1 SGHDT and CDR2 YYEEEE. As DNA, the CDR3 is TGTGCCAGCAGCTTGGCGAGCGGGAGTAAGGTCACCGGGGAGCTGTTTTTT. This translates into CASSLASGSKVTGELFF.

The chain has TRBV7-8 and TRBJ1-4; TRBD1 aligns across 8 bases. The V and J ends lost 1 base and 5 bases, in that order; junction bases with no gene match: 6. The V gene's germline CDR1 is SGHVS and CDR2 FQNEAQ. This CDR3 spans 16 amino acids. The CDR3 sequence is CASSLVQTGANEKLFF. The CDR3 DNA reads as TGTGCCAGCAGCTTAGTCCAGACAGGGGCAAATGAAAAACTGTTTTTT.